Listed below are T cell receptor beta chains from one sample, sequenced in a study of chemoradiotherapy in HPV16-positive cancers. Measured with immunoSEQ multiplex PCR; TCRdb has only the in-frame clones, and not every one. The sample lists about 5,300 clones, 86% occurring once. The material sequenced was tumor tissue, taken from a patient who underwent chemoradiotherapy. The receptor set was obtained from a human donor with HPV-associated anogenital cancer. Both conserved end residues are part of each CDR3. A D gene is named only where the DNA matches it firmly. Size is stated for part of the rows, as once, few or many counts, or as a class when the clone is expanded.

CDR3 DNA: TGCAGTGCTAGACAGGGAAGGACCCAGTACTTC
CDR3 protein: CSARQGRTQYF
V gene: TRBV20-1
J gene: TRBJ2-5
D gene: NA
clone size: NA

CDR3 DNA: TGTGCCAGCAGCCGCCGGGACAATGAGCAGTTCTTC
CDR3 protein: CASSRRDNEQFF
V gene: TRBV5-4
J gene: TRBJ2-1
D gene: NA
clone size: NA

CDR3 DNA: TGTGCCAGCAGCCGCAAGGGACAGGGAGTGAGGGAGACCCAGTACTTC
CDR3 protein: CASSRKGQGVRETQYF
V gene: TRBV5-6
J gene: TRBJ2-5
D gene: TRBD1
clone size: NA

CDR3 DNA: TGTGCCAGCATCCGGGACCAACACAATGAGCAGTTCTTC
CDR3 protein: CASIRDQHNEQFF
V gene: TRBV28
J gene: TRBJ2-1
D gene: NA
clone size: NA

CDR3 DNA: TGTGCCAGCAGCTTGGAGGGGGGCGGGCAGTACTTC
CDR3 protein: CASSLEGGGQYF
V gene: TRBV5-6
J gene: TRBJ2-7
D gene: NA
clone size: NA

CDR3 DNA: TGTGCCAGTAATAGCGGGGGGGCTGATACGCAGTATTTT
CDR3 protein: CASNSGGADTQYF
V gene: TRBV19
J gene: TRBJ2-3
D gene: TRBD2
clone size: NA

CDR3 DNA: TGCAGCGTTGAAAAGGCTAGCGGGCCCAACAATGAGCAGTTCTTC
CDR3 protein: CSVEKASGPNNEQFF
V gene: TRBV29-1
J gene: TRBJ2-1
D gene: TRBD2
clone size: NA

CDR3 DNA: TGTGCCAGTACCGGGTTCTGGGACAATGAGCAGTTCTTC
CDR3 protein: CASTGFWDNEQFF
V gene: TRBV19
J gene: TRBJ2-1
D gene: NA
clone size: NA

CDR3 DNA: TGTGCCAGCAGTGAAACAGGGCCGGTCGATAGCAATCAGCCCCAGCATTTT
CDR3 protein: CASSETGPVDSNQPQHF
V gene: TRBV6-1
J gene: TRBJ1-5
D gene: NA
clone size: few

CDR3 DNA: TGTGCCAGCAGCCCATTCCGGGAGACCGGCTCCTACGAGCAGTACTTC
CDR3 protein: CASSPFRETGSYEQYF
V gene: TRBV7-2
J gene: TRBJ2-7
D gene: NA
clone size: NA